Listed here is a single T cell receptor (beta chain). At the survey level, the v3.0 immunoSEQ assay was run. Some clones are missing from TCRdb's copy, which holds only in-frame ones; the method was immunoSEQ multiplex PCR. The table records roughly 28,000 clones, 85% to 90% of them present only once. The data were taken from a study of long-term antiretroviral therapy in people with HIV. CDR1 SNHLY and CDR2 FYNNEI come from the germline V gene. The CDR3 length is 15 residues. V lost 4 bases and J lost 0, with 13 bases in between. The sequencing here drew on unsorted PBMCs, taken 1.8 years after starting antiretroviral therapy. The chain couples TRBV2 to TRBJ2-7; tentative D call: TRBD2 (6 bases). The sequence derives from a woman aged 18 to 35 with HIV. CDR3 residues: CASSGGLGLSYEQYF. DNA of the CDR3: TGTGCCAGCAGTGGGGGACTGGGCCTCTCCTACGAGCAGTACTTC.